This is a list of T cell receptor beta chains from one sample in a study of shared clonotypes between healthy human individuals. The table came from immunoSEQ multiplex PCR; TCRdb's copy has only in-frame clones and leaves some out. The sample yields about 770,000 clones, over 55% seen once. The sequenced material came from memory CD4+ T cells sorted from blood. The origin of the receptors is a woman in her 30s in good health. Both conserved end residues are part of each CDR3. D genes are given only for firm matches. Rows may omit the clone size; those that give it use once, few, many or a size class.

TRBJ2-3 many TRBV11-2 TRBD1 CASSLTGDRADTQYF TGTGCCAGCAGCTTAACGGGGGACAGGGCAGATACGCAGTATTTT
TRBJ2-7 NA TRBV7-2 NA CASSLARGKGLEQYF TGTGCCAGCAGCTTAGCAAGGGGGAAGGGGCTCGAGCAGTACTTC
TRBJ1-4 NA TRBV5-5 NA CASSFWADNEKLFF TGTGCCAGCAGCTTCTGGGCAGATAATGAAAAACTGTTTTTT
TRBJ1-2 NA TRBV15 NA CATSRPWLGLMGYTF TGTGCCACCAGCAGACCATGGTTGGGGCTAATGGGCTACACCTTC
TRBJ1-5 NA TRBV4-2 NA CASSLALNQPQHF TGTGCCAGCAGCCTGGCCCTCAATCAGCCCCAGCATTTT
TRBJ2-2 NA TRBV7-8 TRBD1 CASSIRDRVLGELFF TGTGCCAGCAGCATCCGGGACAGGGTCTTGGGGGAGCTGTTTTTT
TRBJ1-5 few TRBV7-9 NA CASSLDSNQPQHF TGTGCCAGCAGCTTAGACAGTAATCAGCCCCAGCATTTT
TRBJ2-1 few TRBV7-8 NA CASHPGDTRYNEQFF TGTGCCAGCCATCCTGGGGACACCCGTTACAATGAGCAGTTCTTC
TRBJ1-1 NA TRBV2 NA CASRPGRATYEAFF TGTGCCAGCAGACCGGGACGGGCGACCTATGAAGCTTTCTTT
TRBJ1-1 NA TRBV7-9 NA CASSSPPMNTEAFF TGTGCCAGCAGCTCTCCTCCAATGAACACTGAAGCTTTCTTT
TRBJ1-1 few TRBV4-1 TRBD1 CASSPHGTGKGGEAFF TGCGCCAGCAGCCCCCACGGGACAGGGAAAGGCGGTGAAGCTTTCTTT